The rows below give T cell receptor beta chains drawn from one sample of a study of spatial heterogeneity in lung cancer. Using its own MiXCR run on the 5' RACE reads, TCRdb lists one record per CDR3 protein. The data contain around 110,000 distinct CDR3 sequences, 12% of them seen just once; the ten biggest clones take up roughly 17%. The material sequenced was PBMCs, taken at follow-up. The source is a male donor with early-stage non-small cell lung cancer. Each CDR3 is given with its conserved first and last residue. A D gene is named only where the DNA matches it firmly. The size of a clone is reported for some rows only, either as once, few or many, or as a class for expanded clones.

abundance: few
j_gene: TRBJ1-5
d_gene: -
v_gene: TRBV27
CDR3nt: TGTGCCAGCAGTCTAGGGACCACAAATCAGCCCCAGCATTTT
CDR3aa: CASSLGTTNQPQHF

abundance: many
j_gene: TRBJ1-4
d_gene: -
v_gene: TRBV7-2
CDR3nt: TGTGCCAGCAGCTTAAGGCCGACTGCAACTAATGAAAAACTGTTTTTT
CDR3aa: CASSLRPTATNEKLFF

abundance: few
j_gene: TRBJ1-1
d_gene: -
v_gene: TRBV4-2
CDR3nt: TGTGCCAGCAGCCTCAACAGGGTTGAAGCTTTCTTT
CDR3aa: CASSLNRVEAFF

abundance: few
j_gene: TRBJ2-7
d_gene: TRBD1
v_gene: TRBV7-9
CDR3nt: TGTGCCAGCAGCTTGGGACAGACCTCCTACGAGCAGTACTTC
CDR3aa: CASSLGQTSYEQYF

abundance: many
j_gene: TRBJ2-3
d_gene: -
v_gene: TRBV28
CDR3nt: TGTGCCAGCAGTTTGGGTCCACAGACGGATACGCAGTATTTT
CDR3aa: CASSLGPQTDTQYF

abundance: -
j_gene: TRBJ1-1
d_gene: TRBD1
v_gene: TRBV20-1
CDR3nt: TGCAGTGCTAGGGAGACAGGGGGGCGAGCTTTCTTT
CDR3aa: CSARETGGRAFF

abundance: few
j_gene: TRBJ2-5
d_gene: TRBD1
v_gene: TRBV5-1
CDR3nt: TGCGCCAGCAGCGGACAGGGGTCGGAGACCCAGTACTTC
CDR3aa: CASSGQGSETQYF

abundance: -
j_gene: TRBJ1-1
d_gene: -
v_gene: TRBV20-1
CDR3nt: TGCAGTGCTAGAGATGGCCGAGGGACTAGGACTGAAGCTTTCTTT
CDR3aa: CSARDGRGTRTEAFF

abundance: few
j_gene: TRBJ2-3
d_gene: -
v_gene: TRBV9
CDR3nt: TGTGCCAGCAGCGTAGACTCTAGCCCTAGCACAGATACGCAGTATTTT
CDR3aa: CASSVDSSPSTDTQYF

abundance: -
j_gene: TRBJ2-3
d_gene: TRBD2
v_gene: TRBV5-1
CDR3nt: TGCGCCAGCAGCTTTGTAGCGGGGTCAGATACGCAGTATTTT
CDR3aa: CASSFVAGSDTQYF

abundance: few
j_gene: TRBJ1-2
d_gene: -
v_gene: TRBV11-2
CDR3nt: TGTGCCAGCAGCTTAGATCCAGGGGCTAACTATGGCTACACCTTC
CDR3aa: CASSLDPGANYGYTF

abundance: many
j_gene: TRBJ1-2
d_gene: -
v_gene: TRBV5-8
CDR3nt: TGTGCCAGCAGCTTGGAGGCGGGCCTCCATGGCTACACCTTC
CDR3aa: CASSLEAGLHGYTF

abundance: few
j_gene: TRBJ2-4
d_gene: -
v_gene: TRBV19
CDR3nt: TGTGCCAGTAGTGTTTCCGGGACAGCCAAAAACATTCAGTACTTC
CDR3aa: CASSVSGTAKNIQYF

abundance: many
j_gene: TRBJ2-5
d_gene: -
v_gene: TRBV28
CDR3nt: TGTGCCAGCAGCTCAACCCCGGCTCTCCAAGAGACCCAGTACTTC
CDR3aa: CASSSTPALQETQYF

abundance: once
j_gene: TRBJ2-5
d_gene: TRBD2
v_gene: TRBV27
CDR3nt: TGTGCCAGCAGAACCGGGACTAGCGGGGCTGGGGCGTACTTC
CDR3aa: CASRTGTSGAGAYF

abundance: many
j_gene: TRBJ1-2
d_gene: -
v_gene: TRBV6-5
CDR3nt: TGTGCCAGCAGAGCGGACGGATACTATGGCTACACCTTC
CDR3aa: CASRADGYYGYTF

abundance: -
j_gene: TRBJ1-1
d_gene: -
v_gene: TRBV30
CDR3nt: TGTGCCTGGGGCAAGGGACAACCCGAAGCTTTCTTT
CDR3aa: CAWGKGQPEAFF

abundance: -
j_gene: TRBJ2-3
d_gene: -
v_gene: TRBV9
CDR3nt: TGTGCCAGCAGCGTCACCCACACCCCAGGCGATACGCAGTATTTT
CDR3aa: CASSVTHTPGDTQYF

abundance: few
j_gene: TRBJ2-7
d_gene: -
v_gene: TRBV9
CDR3nt: TGTGCCAGCAGCGTAGGGGAAGGGGAGCAGTACTTC
CDR3aa: CASSVGEGEQYF

abundance: -
j_gene: TRBJ2-6
d_gene: TRBD1
v_gene: TRBV19
CDR3nt: TGTGCCAGCAAAGGACAGGGGACTGGGGCCAACGTCCTGACTTTC
CDR3aa: CASKGQGTGANVLTF

abundance: -
j_gene: TRBJ2-3
d_gene: TRBD1
v_gene: TRBV6-5
CDR3nt: TGTGCCAGCAGTTCGATTGACAGGGATCCGGATACGCAGTATTTT
CDR3aa: CASSSIDRDPDTQYF

abundance: many
j_gene: TRBJ2-5
d_gene: TRBD1
v_gene: TRBV7-6
CDR3nt: TGTGCCAGCAGCTTTCGCTGGACAGGTGAAATAGAGACCCAGTACTTC
CDR3aa: CASSFRWTGEIETQYF

abundance: few
j_gene: TRBJ1-6
d_gene: -
v_gene: TRBV5-1
CDR3nt: TGCGCCAGCAGCTCTACTGGACGGGATAATTCACCCCTCCACTTT
CDR3aa: CASSSTGRDNSPLHF

abundance: -
j_gene: TRBJ1-1
d_gene: -
v_gene: TRBV29-1
CDR3nt: TGCAGCGTTGGAGGGGTCGGTGACACTGAAGCTTTCTTT
CDR3aa: CSVGGVGDTEAFF

abundance: many
j_gene: TRBJ1-1
d_gene: -
v_gene: TRBV3-1
CDR3nt: TGTGCCAGCAGCCAAACACCCTCCGGCCTTCCAGCTTTCTTT
CDR3aa: CASSQTPSGLPAFF

abundance: many
j_gene: TRBJ2-6
d_gene: -
v_gene: TRBV5-1
CDR3nt: TGCGCCAGCAGCTCCAACGGGGCTGGGGCCAACGTCCTGACTTTC
CDR3aa: CASSSNGAGANVLTF

abundance: few
j_gene: TRBJ2-5
d_gene: -
v_gene: TRBV7-9
CDR3nt: TGTGCCAGCAGCTTTATCGACAGGCAAGAGACCCAGTACTTC
CDR3aa: CASSFIDRQETQYF

abundance: few
j_gene: TRBJ1-5
d_gene: -
v_gene: TRBV12-3/TRBV12-4
CDR3nt: TGTGCCAGCAGTTTAGGTGTCGCTCATCAGCCCCAGCATTTT
CDR3aa: CASSLGVAHQPQHF

abundance: -
j_gene: TRBJ2-2
d_gene: -
v_gene: TRBV7-3
CDR3nt: TGTGCCAGCAGGTTCCAAGAGCCCGGGGAGCTGTTTTTT
CDR3aa: CASRFQEPGELFF

abundance: many
j_gene: TRBJ2-5
d_gene: -
v_gene: TRBV4-3
CDR3nt: TGCGCCAGCCCCCTCGGAGACTCCTACGCGACCCAGTACTTC
CDR3aa: CASPLGDSYATQYF

abundance: -
j_gene: TRBJ2-1
d_gene: TRBD1
v_gene: TRBV24-1
CDR3nt: TGTGCCACCAGTGATTTGTCAGGGGGTATCTACAATGAGCAGTTCTTC
CDR3aa: CATSDLSGGIYNEQFF

abundance: few
j_gene: TRBJ2-5
d_gene: -
v_gene: TRBV20-1
CDR3nt: TGCAGTGCTAGGACAGAGTACCAAGAGACCCAGTACTTC
CDR3aa: CSARTEYQETQYF

abundance: many
j_gene: TRBJ1-5
d_gene: -
v_gene: TRBV7-2
CDR3nt: TGTGCCAGCAGCTCCGGGGGACAAAATCAGCCCCAGCATTTT
CDR3aa: CASSSGGQNQPQHF

abundance: -
j_gene: TRBJ2-3
d_gene: TRBD2
v_gene: TRBV24-1
CDR3nt: TGTGCCACCAGTGATCCTCCGGGACTAGTGATAGATACGCAGTATTTT
CDR3aa: CATSDPPGLVIDTQYF

abundance: few
j_gene: TRBJ1-4
d_gene: TRBD1
v_gene: TRBV18
CDR3nt: TGTGCCAGCCAAGCTACGGACAGGACAAATGAAAAACTGTTTTTT
CDR3aa: CASQATDRTNEKLFF

abundance: -
j_gene: TRBJ1-5
d_gene: TRBD1
v_gene: TRBV6-2/TRBV6-3
CDR3nt: TGTGCCAGCAGTGTCAACAGGGGTCTGTTAAGCAATCAGCCCCAGCATTTT
CDR3aa: CASSVNRGLLSNQPQHF

abundance: few
j_gene: TRBJ2-3
d_gene: TRBD2
v_gene: TRBV3-1
CDR3nt: TGTGCCAGCAGCCCCCGGACTAGCGGGGGGGATACGCAGTATTTT
CDR3aa: CASSPRTSGGDTQYF

abundance: -
j_gene: TRBJ1-3
d_gene: TRBD1
v_gene: TRBV6-5
CDR3nt: TGTGCCAGCACTCCAGGGACAGCTGGAAACACCATATATTTT
CDR3aa: CASTPGTAGNTIYF

abundance: many
j_gene: TRBJ1-1
d_gene: TRBD1
v_gene: TRBV20-1
CDR3nt: TGCAGTGCTAGACCGGGACAGGGGATTTCTGAAGCTTTCTTT
CDR3aa: CSARPGQGISEAFF

abundance: -
j_gene: TRBJ1-4
d_gene: -
v_gene: TRBV2
CDR3nt: TGTGCCAGCACATTTCGTGAAAAACTGTTTTTT
CDR3aa: CASTFREKLFF

abundance: -
j_gene: TRBJ2-1
d_gene: -
v_gene: TRBV7-9
CDR3nt: TGTGCCAGCAGCCCAGGTTGGCGTGCTAGCTACAATGAGCAGTTCTTC
CDR3aa: CASSPGWRASYNEQFF